These 24 T cell receptor beta chains share one sample of origin, sequenced in a study of T cell responses to AZD1222 COVID-19 vaccine. The repertoire was sequenced with immunoSEQ multiplex PCR; TCRdb's copy has only in-frame clones and lacks some. This sample has 95,000 to 150,000 clones, with about 90% found just once. This specimen was peripheral blood, taken 28 days after the second AZD1222 dose. These receptors originate from an adult who received the AZD1222 COVID-19 vaccine.

The chain combines TRBV7-9 with TRBJ2-2; 9 nucleotides line up with TRBD1. The germline V gene encodes CDR1 SEHNR and CDR2 FQNEAQ (reference sequence). CDR3 length: 16 amino acids. V lost 5 bases and J lost 5; bases outside the gene matches: 9. The CDR3 sequence: CASSNPQGAGTGELFF. As DNA, the CDR3 is TGTGCCAGCAGCAACCCACAGGGGGCCGGTACCGGGGAGCTGTTTTTT.

This clone occurred a few times. CDR3 residues: CASSGTETDTQYF. The CDR3 nucleotides read TGCGCCAGCAGTGGTACAGAAACAGATACGCAGTATTTT. The rearrangement uses TRBV10-2 and TRBJ2-3; the D is unclear. CDR3 length: 13 residues. Germline CDR1 reads WSHSY; CDR2 reads SAAADI. Trimming left V 4 bases short and J 3 bases short, with 8 bases between.

The chain couples TRBV11-3 to TRBJ2-3; a weak D match, TRBD2 (6 bases). The CDR3 runs 13 residues. Per germline, CDR1 SGHNT and CDR2 YENEEA. Between the trimmed V and J ends, which lost 5 bases and 2 bases, there was a span of 8 bases. The CDR3 coding sequence is TGTGCCAGCAGCCGGGACTCCACAGATACGCAGTATTTT. It translates to CASSRDSTDTQYF. Together with reference TRBV11-3 and TRBJ2-3, the CDR3 gives the full variable domain: EAGVVQSPRYKIIEKKQPVAFWCNPISGHNTLYWYLQNLGQGPELLIRYENEEAVDDSQLPKDRFSAERLKGVDSTLKIQPAELGDSAVYLCASSRDSTDTQYFGPGTRLTVL.

A word on this clone: The junction departs from the called germline gene at one end, perhaps through a read error. V usage is TRBV5-1 and J usage is TRBJ1-1, with TRBD1 as a possible D gene (6 bases). CDR3 length equals 15 residues. Looked up from germline, CDR1 is SGHRS and CDR2 is YFSETQ. The CDR3 sequence: CASNLGTQGTPEAFF. In DNA, the CDR3 is TGCGCCAGCAACTTGGGGACGCAGGGGACCCCTGAAGCTTTCTTT. The full variable domain, in which reference TRBV5-1 and TRBJ1-1 provide the parts outside the CDR3, is KAGVTQTPRYLIKTRGQQVTLSCSPISGHRSVSWYQQTPGQGLQFLFEYFSETQRNKGNFPGRFSGRQFSNSRSEMNVSTLELGDSALYLCASNLGTQGTPEAFFGQGTRLTVV.

The chain has TRBV24-1 and TRBJ2-1, with TRBD1 matching over 7 bases. The CDR3 length is 15 residues. Germline V lookup: CDR1 KGHDR, CDR2 SFDVKD. Trimming cost V 3 bases and J 4 bases; bases outside gene matches: 5. CDR3 residues: CATSDPGQIYNEQFF. CDR3 nucleotides: TGTGCCACCAGTGATCCGGGACAGATATACAATGAGCAGTTCTTC.

The chain links TRBV28 to TRBJ2-7; TRBD1 is a possible D gene (5 bases). The V gene's germline CDR1 is MDHEN and CDR2 SYDVKM. The CDR3 is 13 residues long. The V end lost 5 bases, the J end lost 6 bases, and 14 bases lay between the germline ends. The CDR3 reads CASSPQQVGEQYF. CDR3 coding DNA: TGTGCCAGCAGTCCTCAACAGGTCGGCGAGCAGTACTTC.

The chain is built from TRBV5-1 and TRBJ2-5; 8 bases are a match to TRBD2. This CDR3 is built from 16 residues. V gave up 1 base and J gave up 3 bases; unmatched junction bases: 8. The germline V gene encodes CDR1 SGHRS and CDR2 YFSETQ. The CDR3 DNA reads as TGCGCCAGCAGCTTGCGGGAGGGCCGGTATAAAGAGACCCAGTACTTC. Translation gives CASSLREGRYKETQYF. The entire variable domain, with the rest obtained from reference TRBV5-1 and TRBJ2-5, is as follows: KAGVTQTPRYLIKTRGQQVTLSCSPISGHRSVSWYQQTPGQGLQFLFEYFSETQRNKGNFPGRFSGRQFSNSRSEMNVSTLELGDSALYLCASSLREGRYKETQYFGPGTRLLVL.

V and J are TRBV18 and TRBJ1-1; 10 bases line up with TRBD1. Unmatched junction bases numbered 4, after V lost 4 bases and J lost 5 bases. This CDR3 spans 14 amino acids. Germline V gene sequence: CDR1 KGHSH, CDR2 LQKENI. CDR3 region: CASSRQGAYTEAFF. The CDR3 coding sequence is TGTGCCAGCTCACGACAGGGGGCTTATACTGAAGCTTTCTTT.

V gene TRBV3-1 (or the pseudogene TRBV3-2) combines with J gene TRBJ2-1; D remains unclear. The V end lost 0 bases, the J end lost 8 bases, and 14 bases lay between the germline ends. The CDR3 contains 15 residues. Germline CDR1 reads LGHDT; CDR2 reads YNNKEL (reference sequence). CDR3 in DNA: TGTGCCAGCAGCCAAGAAAGGACGGTGAGGTATGAGCAGTTCTTC. This sequence encodes CASSQERTVRYEQFF.

The chain joins TRBV28 to TRBJ2-1; D may be TRBD1 or TRBD2 (6 bases each). Germline V gene lookup returns CDR1 MDHEN and CDR2 SYDVKM. The V end was cut by 1 base, the J end by 4 bases, with 23 bases between. This CDR3 has 19 residues. The CDR3 loop is CASSLFFKPGHGGYNEQFF. The CDR3 DNA reads as TGTGCCAGCAGTTTATTCTTTAAACCGGGACACGGGGGATACAATGAGCAGTTCTTC.

In its sample, this clone was seen once. The chain recombines TRBV25-1 with TRBJ1-5; TRBD1 is a possible D gene (5 bases). This CDR3 has 14 amino acids. V shed 1 base and J shed 6 bases, with 10 bases lying between them. From germline, CDR1 is MGHDK and CDR2 SYGVNS. Here the CDR3 DNA reads TGTGCCAGCAGTGAATTCAGGGTCGGTCAGCCCCAGCATTTT. It is translated as CASSEFRVGQPQHF.

This chain uses TRBV5-8 with TRBJ2-5, with 11 bases that match TRBD1. The CDR3 covers 17 residues. Trimming took 3 bases from V and 2 from J; bases not matched to a gene: 9. Germline CDR1 and CDR2: SGHTS and YDEGEE. DNA of the CDR3: TGTGCCAGCAGCTCGCGAACCGGGACAGGGGGGCAAGAGACCCAGTACTTC. This codes for CASSSRTGTGGQETQYF.

This sequence joins TRBV19 and TRBJ1-5; no firm D call. V dropped 6 bases and J dropped 0 bases, with 15 bases sitting between them. The CDR3 has 16 residues. Germline CDR1 and CDR2: LNHDA and SQIVND (reference sequence). As DNA, the CDR3 is TGTGCCAGTAGCGCCCGTTCAGTCTATAGCAATCAGCCCCAGCATTTT. Its translation: CASSARSVYSNQPQHF.

The chain has TRBV18 and TRBJ1-2; possible D gene TRBD1, 6 bases. In germline, CDR1 is KGHSH, CDR2 LQKENI. The CDR3 loop spans 17 amino acids. Between the trimmed V and J ends, which lost 2 bases and 6 bases, there was a span of 22 bases. The CDR3 bases are TGTGCCAGCTCACCAAGCGTAGGAACAGGGAAATTTAATGGCTACACCTTC. Amino acid sequence: CASSPSVGTGKFNGYTF. The full variable domain, in which reference TRBV18 and TRBJ1-2 provide the parts outside the CDR3, is NAGVMQNPRHLVRRRGQEARLRCSPMKGHSHVYWYRQLPEEGLKFMVYLQKENIIDESGMPKERFSAEFPKEGPSILRIQQVVRGDSAAYFCASSPSVGTGKFNGYTFGSGTRLTVV.

The chain links TRBV5-4 to TRBJ1-2, with a possible D match to TRBD1 (6 bases). The V gene's germline CDR1 is SGHNT and CDR2 YYREEE (reference sequence). Trimming left V 2 bases short and J 5 bases short, with 10 bases between. The CDR3 extends over 13 amino acids. CDR3 sequence: CASSFDRLYGYTF. The CDR3 DNA is TGTGCCAGCAGCTTCGACAGGCTGTATGGCTACACCTTC.

The chain is built from TRBV28 and TRBJ1-1; 7 bases are a match to TRBD1. CDR1 and CDR2 (germline): MDHEN, SYDVKM. The CDR3 is 15 amino acids. J was trimmed by 1 base and V by 6 bases; bases with no gene match: 8. The CDR3 coding sequence is TGTGCCAGCAGCCAGGGGGGAAGGGAGAACACTGAAGCTTTCTTT. Its translation is CASSQGGRENTEAFF.

V gene TRBV20-1 combines with J gene TRBJ1-2; D not resolved. The germline V gene encodes CDR1 DFQATT and CDR2 SNEGSKA (reference sequence). Trimming left V 3 bases short and J 4 bases short, with 15 bases between. The CDR3 runs 14 residues. This CDR3 reads CSASKQWSSYGYTF. DNA of the CDR3: TGCAGTGCTAGTAAACAGTGGAGTAGCTATGGCTACACCTTC.

This clone occurred a few times. The chain recombines TRBV27 with TRBJ1-5, with D unclear. With 2 bases removed from V and 2 bases from J, the gap between germline ends came to 4 bases. This CDR3 spans 13 amino acids. Per the germline V gene, CDR1 is MNHEY and CDR2 is SMNVEV (reference sequence). CDR3 nucleotides: TGTGCCAGCAGTTTAAACCGCAATCAGCCCCAGCATTTT. Translating gives CASSLNRNQPQHF.

The rearrangement uses TRBV5-4 and TRBJ1-2, with a weak D call TRBD1 (5 bases). The V gene lost 0 bases and the J gene lost 7 bases, with 10 bases spanning the gap. This CDR3 has 13 residues. From germline, CDR1 is SGHNT and CDR2 YYREEE (reference sequence). Written as DNA, the CDR3 is TGTGCCAGCAGCTTGGTCGGGGCCCGTGGCTACACCTTC. The encoded protein is CASSLVGARGYTF.

The rearrangement links TRBV5-4 to TRBJ1-4; D may be TRBD1 (5 bases). V was pared by 3 bases and J by 0 bases, with 12 bases between. Germline V lookup: CDR1 SGHNT, CDR2 YYREEE (reference sequence). The CDR3 loop spans 16 amino acids. In nucleotides, the CDR3 is TGTGCCAGCAGCTCCCGGCAGGGCTCAACTAATGAAAAACTGTTTTTT. It translates to CASSSRQGSTNEKLFF.

The CDR3 protein is CSASSQGALWTQYF. The CDR3 DNA follows: TGCAGTGCTAGTAGCCAGGGGGCGCTGTGGACCCAGTACTTC. The chain employs TRBV20-1 and TRBJ2-5, with 8 bases identical to TRBD1. The CDR3 has 14 amino acids. Germline values: CDR1 DFQATT, CDR2 SNEGSKA (reference sequence). J was trimmed by 7 bases and V by 3 bases; bases with no gene match: 10.

This chain joins TRBV5-1 and TRBJ1-2; 7 bases line up with TRBD1. Trimming cost V 0 bases and J 4 bases; bases outside gene matches: 6. Germline CDR1 is SGHRS and CDR2 is YFSETQ. The CDR3 runs 15 residues. The CDR3 bases are TGCGCCAGCAGCTTGGATGGGCAGGGGGGCTATGGCTACACCTTC. Its protein is CASSLDGQGGYGYTF.

The chain joins TRBV5-6 to TRBJ1-1; D uncertain. V was clipped by 7 bases and J by 1 base, with 11 bases between them. CDR3 size: 13 residues. Per germline, CDR1 SGHDT and CDR2 YYEEEE. CDR3 amino acids: CASGSTGNTEAFF. The CDR3 DNA reads TGTGCCAGCGGATCAACGGGGAACACTGAAGCTTTCTTT.

The rearrangement joins TRBV18 to TRBJ2-1; no clear D gene. CDR3 length equals 13 residues. Germline CDR1 KGHSH, CDR2 LQKENI. V was cut by 3 bases and J by 5 bases, with 8 bases left in between. CDR3 nucleotides: TGTGCCAGCTCACCGAATCTGGACAATGAGCAGTTCTTC. Protein product: CASSPNLDNEQFF.